A few counts support the clone carrying this T cell receptor (beta chain). The method was immunoSEQ multiplex PCR; TCRdb's version includes in-frame clones alone and lacks a portion of them. Among more than 100,000 clones listed, under 90% were seen once. The data derive from a study of blood T cell repertoires in COVID-19. Germline V gives CDR1 SGHRS, CDR2 YFSETQ. The V and J ends lost 0 bases and 6 bases respectively, with 11 bases between them. The CDR3 covers 14 residues. The TCR was taken from a woman aged 60 to 75 with active or convalescent COVID-19. Sequencing was done on a sample of peripheral blood. V is TRBV5-1 and J is TRBJ2-3, with D maybe TRBD2 (6 bases). The CDR3 reads CASSLAEGRDTQYF. The CDR3 DNA follows: TGCGCCAGCAGCTTGGCGGAGGGAAGGGATACGCAGTATTTT.